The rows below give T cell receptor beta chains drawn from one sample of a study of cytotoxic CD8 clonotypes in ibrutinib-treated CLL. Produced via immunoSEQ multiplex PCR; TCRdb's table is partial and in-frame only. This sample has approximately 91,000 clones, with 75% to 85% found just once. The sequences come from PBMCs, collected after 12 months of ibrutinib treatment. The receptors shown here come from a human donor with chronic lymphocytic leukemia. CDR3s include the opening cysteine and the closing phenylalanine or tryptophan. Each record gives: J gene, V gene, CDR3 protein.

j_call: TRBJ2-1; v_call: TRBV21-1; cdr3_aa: CASTPAGSRSYNEQFF
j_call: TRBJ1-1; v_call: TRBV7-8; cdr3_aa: CASSPRGVSGTKRWGNTEAFF
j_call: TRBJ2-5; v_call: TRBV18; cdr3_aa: CASSPGQQETQYF
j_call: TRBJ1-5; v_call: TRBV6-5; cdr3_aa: CASTGRIANQPQHF
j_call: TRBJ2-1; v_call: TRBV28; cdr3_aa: CASSLWGGLAGGDEQFF
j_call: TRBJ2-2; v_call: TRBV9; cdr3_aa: CASSVAGRAGTGELFF
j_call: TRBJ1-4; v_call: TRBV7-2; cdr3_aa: CASSILKGDEKLFF
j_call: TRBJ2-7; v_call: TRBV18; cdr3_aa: CASSAGVAEQYF
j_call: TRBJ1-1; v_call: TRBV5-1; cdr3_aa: CASSLGGQMNTEAFF
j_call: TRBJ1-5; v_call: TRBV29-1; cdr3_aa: CSVAGADNQPQHF
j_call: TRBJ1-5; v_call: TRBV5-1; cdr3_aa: CASRPGTESNQPQHF
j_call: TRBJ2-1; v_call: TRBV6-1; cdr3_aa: CASSARGGEQFF
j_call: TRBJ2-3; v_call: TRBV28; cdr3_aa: CASSRAADRGTDTQYF
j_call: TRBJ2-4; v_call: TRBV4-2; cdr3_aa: CASSPAGAGNRIAKNIQYF
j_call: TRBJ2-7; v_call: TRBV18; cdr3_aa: CASSPTATPYEQYF
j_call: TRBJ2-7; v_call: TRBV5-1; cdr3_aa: CASSLEGPHGYEQYF
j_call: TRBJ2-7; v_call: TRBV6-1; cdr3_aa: CASSLRGNYEQYF